The next 20 T cell receptor beta chains were all read from a single sample in a study of T-cell reconstitution after alpha-beta-depleted transplantation in children. The TCRbeta library incorporated unique molecular identifiers. TCRdb re-derived calls from the PCR reads in MiXCR, one entry per CDR3 protein. Among about half a million distinct CDR3 sequences listed, roughly an eighth were seen once. The sample consisted of PBMCs from the stem cell graft donor, taken from the stem cell graft. Source of these receptors: a human donor who donated a stem cell graft to a child with combined immunodeficiency.

The CDR3 loop is CASSPTTDEQYF. CDR3 DNA: TGTGCCAGCAGCCCAACCACGGACGAGCAGTACTTC. The chain recombines TRBV7-2 with TRBJ2-7; D not resolved. Germline V gene data show CDR1 as SGHTA and CDR2 as FQGNSA. V lost 5 bases and J lost 5, with 10 bases in between. The CDR3 covers 12 residues.

This sequence joins TRBV12-3 or TRBV12-4 and TRBJ2-1; 7 nucleotides line up with TRBD2. The CDR3 runs 15 residues. V lost 6 bases to trimming and J lost 12 bases; unmatched junction nucleotides: 17. CDR3 amino acids: CASSALGRGSLGQFF. The CDR3 nucleotides read TGTGCCAGCAGCGCCTTGGGGCGGGGGTCCCTAGGGCAGTTCTTC.

The chain uses TRBV30 and TRBJ2-1; no definite D call. V gave up 4 bases and J gave up 0 bases, with 7 bases separating them. CDR3 length: 13 residues. Germline loops: CDR1 GTSNPN, CDR2 SVGIG (reference sequence). This chain's CDR3 is CAWKQSSYNEQFF. CDR3 DNA sequence: TGTGCCTGGAAGCAGAGCTCCTACAATGAGCAGTTCTTC.

This clonotype has only a few counts. As DNA, the CDR3 is TGTGCCACCAGTGATTTAGCGGGAGGGTACTACAATGAGCAGTTCTTC. Encoded protein: CATSDLAGGYYNEQFF. The chain employs TRBV24-1 and TRBJ2-1; the match to TRBD2 covers 10 bases. Per germline, CDR1 KGHDR and CDR2 SFDVKD. The V gene end was trimmed by 1 base and the J gene end by 3 bases; junction bases not matched to a gene: 2. This CDR3 spans 16 amino acids.

This clonotype was seen only a few times. The V gene is TRBV5-6, the J gene TRBJ2-1; D assignment may be TRBD1 or TRBD2 (5 bases each). CDR1 SGHDT and CDR2 YYEEEE come from the germline V gene. This CDR3 comprises 15 residues. The ends were cut back, 4 bases at V and 3 bases at J, with 14 bases in the middle. The CDR3, as DNA: TGTGCCAGCAGCCCCCTGGGGGAGCGCTACAATGAGCAGTTCTTC. As protein: CASSPLGERYNEQFF.

In its sample, this clonotype was seen a few times. The gene calls are TRBV11-2 and TRBJ2-1; TRBD2 matches at 12 bases. Germline V gene sequence: CDR1 SGHAT, CDR2 FQNNGV. J was trimmed by 7 bases and V by 4 bases; bases with no gene match: 5. The CDR3 covers 15 residues. The DNA for the CDR3 is TGTGCCAGCAGCTATCTAGCGGGGGGGCGGAATGAGCAGTTCTTC. It specifies CASSYLAGGRNEQFF.

J is TRBJ1-5 and V is TRBV6-6, with unresolved D. The CDR3 runs 12 residues. The V and J ends lost 7 bases and 2 bases respectively, with 6 bases between them. Per germline, CDR1 MNHNY and CDR2 SVGAGI (reference sequence). CDR3 in DNA: TGTGCCAGCACGCAGGGCAATCAGCCCCAGCATTTT. Its protein product is CASTQGNQPQHF.

J is TRBJ1-3 and V is TRBV7-9; unclear D gene. V lost 5 bases and J 2 bases, leaving 10 bases between the germline ends. This CDR3 region has 14 residues. From germline, CDR1 is SEHNR and CDR2 FQNEAQ (reference sequence). CDR3 bases: TGTGCCAGCAGCCCTATCAGCACTGGAAACACCATATATTTT. Amino acid sequence: CASSPISTGNTIYF.

A few counts support this clonotype. V usage is TRBV25-1 and J usage is TRBJ1-1; D is unclear. The CDR3 totals 15 residues. Germline assignment: CDR1 MGHDK and CDR2 SYGVNS. Trimming pared 1 base from V and 0 bases from J, leaving 9 bases between. The CDR3 DNA reads TGTGCCAGCAGTGAATTCTCAGGCGTGAACACTGAAGCTTTCTTT. Translation gives CASSEFSGVNTEAFF.

This clonotype has more than one count but fewer than ten. The rearrangement joins TRBV5-1 to TRBJ2-3; D might be TRBD1 (7 bases). Trimming took off 2 bases at V and 2 bases at J, with 12 bases between the two ends. The CDR3 runs 15 residues. Germline V gene sequence: CDR1 SGHRS, CDR2 YFSETQ. The CDR3 region has the DNA TGCGCCAGCAGCTTCAGCAGGGGGGTCACAGATACGCAGTATTTT. Amino acid sequence: CASSFSRGVTDTQYF.

This clonotype was seen repeatedly, ten times or more. The chain joins TRBV12-3 or TRBV12-4 to TRBJ1-1, with D perhaps TRBD1 (6 bases). The ends were cut back, 6 bases at V and 4 bases at J, with 12 bases in the middle. The CDR3 has 13 amino acids. Here the CDR3 reads CASRPNRATEAFF. The CDR3 nucleotides read TGTGCCAGCAGACCCAACAGGGCCACTGAAGCTTTCTTT.

This clonotype was counted only a few times. This rearrangement joins TRBV12-3 or TRBV12-4 to TRBJ1-4; a possible D gene is TRBD1 (6 bases). Trimming shortened V by 5 bases and J by 8 bases, and 18 bases separated the two germline ends. The CDR3 is made up of 15 amino acids. CDR3 region: CASSLAGEAVEKLFF. The CDR3 nucleotides read TGTGCCAGCAGTCTTGCAGGGGAGGCGGTAGAAAAACTGTTTTTT.

The chain is built from TRBV12-3 or TRBV12-4 and TRBJ1-5; D is possibly TRBD1 (6 bases). This CDR3 contains 17 residues. Between the trimmed V and J ends, which lost 3 bases and 0 bases, there was a span of 15 bases. Here the CDR3 reads CASSFSWTDPSNQPQHF. Written as DNA, the CDR3 is TGTGCCAGCAGTTTTTCCTGGACAGACCCTAGCAATCAGCCCCAGCATTTT.

This rearrangement joins TRBV16 to TRBJ1-1; 8 bases fit TRBD1. The CDR3 is made up of 15 amino acids. V lost 1 base to trimming and J lost 1 base; unmatched junction nucleotides: 2. The germline V gene has CDR1 KGHSY and CDR2 FQNENV. CDR3 protein: CASSQFRGQNTEAFF. CDR3 in DNA: TGTGCCAGCAGCCAATTCAGGGGGCAGAACACTGAAGCTTTCTTT.

This clonotype was counted at least ten times. This chain connects TRBV12-3 or TRBV12-4 to TRBJ2-2, with 8 bases matching TRBD2. The J segment lost 7 bases and the V segment lost 5 bases, leaving 9 bases of the junction unmatched. The CDR3 length is 15 residues. The CDR3 region is CASSAGTSVVGELFF. For the CDR3, the DNA is TGTGCCAGCAGTGCCGGGACTAGTGTAGTCGGGGAGCTGTTTTTT.

This clonotype was seen more than once but under ten times. The CDR3 sequence is CASSLPAGTGAREQYF. The CDR3 DNA is TGTGCCAGCAGCTTACCGGCCGGGACAGGGGCCCGCGAGCAGTACTTC. The rearrangement links TRBV7-9 to TRBJ2-7; 10 nucleotides align to TRBD1. The CDR3 has 16 amino acids. Germline assignment: CDR1 SEHNR and CDR2 FQNEAQ (reference sequence). Trimming cost V 2 bases and J 6 bases; bases outside gene matches: 10.

This clonotype was observed a few times. J is TRBJ2-7 and V is TRBV12-3 or TRBV12-4; 8 nucleotides align to TRBD1. The V segment lost 1 base and the J segment 2 bases; nucleotides outside the gene matches: 13. This CDR3 spans 18 amino acids. As DNA, the CDR3 is TGTGCCAGCAGTTTAGAGATCCCCCGGGACAGGATCACCTACGAGCAGTACTTC. Its protein is CASSLEIPRDRITYEQYF.

This clonotype has at least ten counts. The J gene is TRBJ2-3, the V gene TRBV9; D may be TRBD1 (6 bases). Trimming cost V 4 bases and J 2 bases, with 14 bases left between them. Per germline, CDR1 SGDLS and CDR2 YYNGEE. The CDR3 is 15 residues long. CDR3 region: CASSTRTADTDTQYF. CDR3 DNA sequence: TGTGCCAGCAGCACTCGGACAGCTGACACAGATACGCAGTATTTT.

The rearrangement joins TRBV15 to TRBJ2-1, with 7 bases lining up with TRBD2. V was clipped by 3 bases and J by 8 bases; unmatched bases: 16. The germline gives CDR1 LNHNV, CDR2 YYDKDF (reference sequence). The CDR3 length is 17 residues. The CDR3 reads CATSSPPGGREGDEQFF. The DNA of the CDR3 is TGTGCCACCAGCAGCCCTCCTGGGGGGAGGGAGGGAGATGAGCAGTTCTTC.

The table lists this clonotype with many counts. This sequence joins TRBV6-5 and TRBJ2-3; 13 nucleotides line up with TRBD2. Germline V gene data show CDR1 as MNHEY and CDR2 as SVGAGI. The CDR3 extends over 15 amino acids. The trim removed 5 bases at V and 4 bases at J, leaving 3 bases unmatched. CDR3 sequence (DNA): TGTGCCAGCAGTCGGACTAGCGGGAGTCCAGATACGCAGTATTTT. Translating gives CASSRTSGSPDTQYF.